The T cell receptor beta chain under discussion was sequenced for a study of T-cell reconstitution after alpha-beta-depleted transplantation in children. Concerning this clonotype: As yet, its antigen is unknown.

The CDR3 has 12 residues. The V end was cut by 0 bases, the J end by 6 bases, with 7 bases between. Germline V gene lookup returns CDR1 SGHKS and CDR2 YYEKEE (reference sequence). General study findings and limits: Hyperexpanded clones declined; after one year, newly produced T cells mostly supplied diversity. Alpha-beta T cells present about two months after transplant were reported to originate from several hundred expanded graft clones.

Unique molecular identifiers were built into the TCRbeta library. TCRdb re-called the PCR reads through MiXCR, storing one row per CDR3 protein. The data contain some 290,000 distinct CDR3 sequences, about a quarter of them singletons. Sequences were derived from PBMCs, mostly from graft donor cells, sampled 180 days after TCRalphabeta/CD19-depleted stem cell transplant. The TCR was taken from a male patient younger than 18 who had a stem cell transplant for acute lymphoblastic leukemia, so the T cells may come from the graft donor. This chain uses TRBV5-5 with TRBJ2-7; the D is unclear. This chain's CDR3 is CASSLASSEQYF. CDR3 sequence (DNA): TGTGCCAGCAGCTTGGCCAGCTCCGAGCAGTACTTC.